Below, 26 T cell receptor beta chains from the same sample are listed, as sequenced in a study of cytomegalovirus exposure and HLA in healthy donors (dated by TCRdb to about 2017). To prepare the library, the immunoSEQ multiplex PCR assay was applied. The multiplex PCR relied on a mix of 60 forward primers for TCR Vbeta segments and 13 reverse primers for TCR Jbeta segments. Not all clones reach the TCRdb copy of this immuneACCESS table, which keeps in-frame sequences only. Checked studies attribute under half of the gap to unresolved V genes and leave the rest unexplained. A total of around 94,000 clones appear in this sample, less than 85% of them only once. Around 2.6% of the sample is taken by the ten largest. The sequenced sample consisted of PBMCs. These receptors came from a man between 40 and 49 years old in good health and CMV-seronegative.

The J gene is TRBJ1-1, the V gene TRBV27; no reliable D call. Trimming left V 1 base short and J 5 bases short, with 11 bases between. The CDR3 runs 14 residues. Germline values: CDR1 MNHEY, CDR2 SMNVEV (reference sequence). Here the CDR3 reads CASSLYVGRTEAFF. Here the CDR3 DNA reads TGTGCCAGCAGTTTATACGTCGGCAGGACTGAAGCTTTCTTT.

The chain recombines TRBV2 with TRBJ2-5; the D gene is possibly TRBD1 (6 bases). Germline CDR1 SNHLY, CDR2 FYNNEI. The CDR3 covers 14 residues. V was shortened by 3 bases and J by 4 bases, with 12 bases between the two germline ends. CDR3: CASSETGRGETQYF. CDR3 DNA: TGTGCCAGCAGTGAGACAGGCCGGGGAGAGACCCAGTACTTC. The entire variable domain, with the rest obtained from reference TRBV2 and TRBJ2-5, is as follows: EPEVTQTPSHQVTQMGQEVILRCVPISNHLYFYWYRQILGQKVEFLVSFYNNEISEKSEIFDDQFSVERPDGSNFTLKIRSTKLEDSAMYFCASSETGRGETQYFGPGTRLLVL.

V usage is TRBV29-1 and J usage is TRBJ1-2; D is possibly TRBD1 (6 bases). CDR1 and CDR2 (germline): SQVTM, ANQGSEA. CDR3 length: 16 residues. Trimming removed 6 bases at V and 5 bases at J, with 25 bases between. CDR3 amino acids: CSVTDRTNAPGYGYTF. The CDR3 DNA reads as TGCAGCGTAACTGACAGGACAAACGCCCCTGGGTATGGCTACACCTTC.

The rearrangement links TRBV7-9 to TRBJ1-5; D not resolved. The germline V gene encodes CDR1 SEHNR and CDR2 FQNEAQ (reference sequence). The CDR3 spans 13 residues. V gave up 4 bases and J gave up 5 bases, with 9 bases separating them. The CDR3 sequence: CASSSDGDQPQHF. The CDR3, as DNA: TGTGCCAGCAGCTCAGACGGGGATCAGCCCCAGCATTTT. Drawing the rest from reference TRBV7-9 and TRBJ1-5, the complete variable domain is DTGVSQNPRHKITKRGQNVTFRCDPISEHNRLYWYRQTLGQGPEFLTYFQNEAQLEKSRLLSDRFSAERPKGSFSTLEIQRTEQGDSAMYLCASSSDGDQPQHFGDGTRLSIL.

V and J are TRBV30 and TRBJ2-7, with 10 nucleotides matching TRBD2. Trimming removed 5 bases from V and 5 bases from J; junction bases left unmatched: 12. This CDR3 region has 15 residues. From germline, CDR1 is GTSNPN and CDR2 SVGIG (reference sequence). CDR3 in DNA: TGTGCCTGGGATCTCCCAAGCGGGGGGGCTCACGAGCAGTACTTC. The encoded protein is CAWDLPSGGAHEQYF.

This clone has just a few counts. The rearrangement links TRBV11-3 to TRBJ2-3; D might be TRBD2 (5 bases). CDR1 and CDR2 from the germline V gene are SGHNT and YENEEA. The CDR3 has 13 residues. The ends were cut back, 3 bases at V and 2 bases at J, with 6 bases in the middle. CDR3 DNA: TGTGCCAGCAGCTTCGGGGTCACAGATACGCAGTATTTT. Protein product: CASSFGVTDTQYF.

The chain couples TRBV4-1 to TRBJ1-6; D perhaps matches TRBD1 (6 bases). In germline, CDR1 is MGHRA, CDR2 YSYEKL. The CDR3 covers 16 residues. V gave up 2 bases and J gave up 12 bases, with 20 bases separating them. The CDR3 protein is CASSQTTGRGGGPLHF. CDR3 nucleotides: TGCGCCAGCAGCCAAACTACGGGCCGGGGGGGCGGACCCCTCCACTTT.

The V and J genes are TRBV11-2 and TRBJ1-6, with unresolved D. The germline gives CDR1 SGHAT, CDR2 FQNNGV. The CDR3 consists of 11 residues. V was trimmed by 8 bases and J by 9 bases, leaving 8 bases between them. The CDR3 sequence is CASGEGSPLHF. CDR3 nucleotide sequence: TGTGCCAGCGGGGAGGGTTCACCCCTCCACTTT.

This chain links TRBV7-2 with TRBJ2-1, with D uncertain. Trimming stripped 2 bases from V and 6 bases from J, with 8 bases between. Per germline, CDR1 SGHTA and CDR2 FQGNSA. CDR3 length: 13 residues. The CDR3 coding sequence is TGTGCCAGCAGCTTAAGCCCAACCAATGAGCAGTTCTTC. This gives the protein CASSLSPTNEQFF.

The V call is TRBV6-1, the J call TRBJ2-5; the D gene is possibly TRBD2 (6 bases). Deletions cut 8 bases from V and 4 bases from J, with 11 bases between. This CDR3 region has 12 residues. In germline, CDR1 is MNHNS, CDR2 SASEGT. For the CDR3, the DNA is TGTGCCAGCGGGAGGATGGGAGAGACCCAGTACTTC. It is translated as CASGRMGETQYF.

The V gene is TRBV5-8, the J gene TRBJ1-6; 10 nucleotides agree with TRBD1. Losses at the gene ends were 6 bases for V and 7 bases for J; bases not matched to a gene: 13. The CDR3 has 17 residues. In germline, CDR1 is SGHTS, CDR2 YDEGEE. The CDR3 coding sequence is TGTGCCAGCAAAAAGGGGACAGGGGTTATTCCCAATTCACCCCTCCACTTT. The encoded protein is CASKKGTGVIPNSPLHF.

This sequence joins TRBV6-5 and TRBJ1-2, with D perhaps matching TRBD1 (5 bases). The CDR3 extends over 11 amino acids. CDR1 and CDR2 (germline): MNHEY, SVGAGI. V lost 2 bases and J lost 7, with 5 bases in between. The CDR3 is CASSYQGGYTF. Here the CDR3 DNA reads TGTGCCAGCAGTTACCAGGGTGGCTACACCTTC.

This chain links TRBV12-5 with TRBJ2-2; 15 bases line up with TRBD2. This CDR3 comprises 19 residues. V dropped 5 bases and J dropped 6; count of bases not matched to a gene: 13. Germline assignment: CDR1 LGHNT and CDR2 FRNRAP. In DNA, the CDR3 is TGTGCTAGTGGTCCGCGACCCGGGACTAGCGGGGGGTTACCCGGGGAGCTGTTTTTT. Translated: CASGPRPGTSGGLPGELFF.

This clone was observed a handful of times. The V and J genes are TRBV6-1 and TRBJ1-1; tentatively, D is TRBD1 (6 bases). V shed 1 base and J shed 0 bases, with 12 bases lying between them. The CDR3 covers 16 residues. The germline V gene encodes CDR1 MNHNS and CDR2 SASEGT. The CDR3 region is CASSEGTVLLNTEAFF. Written as DNA, the CDR3 is TGTGCCAGCAGTGAAGGGACAGTACTCCTGAACACTGAAGCTTTCTTT.

The chain has TRBV2 and TRBJ1-1; D perhaps matches TRBD1 (5 bases). V lost 7 bases and J 4 bases, leaving 13 bases between the germline ends. CDR1 and CDR2 (germline): SNHLY, FYNNEI. This CDR3 comprises 13 residues. This CDR3 reads CASTQGVGTEAFF. The CDR3 bases are TGTGCCAGCACCCAGGGTGTAGGCACTGAAGCTTTCTTT.

The CDR3 bases are TGTGCCAGCACCCCGATCCGTGGCGGTGCCTACAATGAGCAGTTCTTC. Translated, it gives CASTPIRGGAYNEQFF. The chain recombines TRBV2 with TRBJ2-1; D not resolved. The V end was cut by 7 bases, the J end by 2 bases, with 18 bases between. The CDR3 runs 16 residues. Per germline, CDR1 SNHLY and CDR2 FYNNEI.

DNA of the CDR3: TGTGCTAGTGGTTTGTTGGGGGAGGACACTGAAGCTTTCTTT. Residues: CASGLLGEDTEAFF. V and J are TRBV12-5 and TRBJ1-1, with D perhaps matching TRBD1 (5 bases). Germline CDR1 is LGHNT and CDR2 is FRNRAP. With 2 bases removed from V and 3 bases from J, the gap between germline ends came to 10 bases. The CDR3 is made up of 14 amino acids.

The chain links TRBV15 to TRBJ2-5, with D perhaps TRBD1 (5 bases). Germline loops: CDR1 LNHNV, CDR2 YYDKDF (reference sequence). V was cut by 8 bases and J by 4 bases, with 20 bases left in between. The CDR3 runs 15 residues. The CDR3 loop is CATHPGYREGETQYF. The DNA for the CDR3 is TGTGCCACCCATCCAGGGTACCGCGAAGGAGAGACCCAGTACTTC.

This chain uses TRBV6-5 with TRBJ1-2, with D hard to call. There are 13 residues in the CDR3. The V end lost 3 bases, the J end lost 0 bases, and 5 bases lay between the germline ends. Germline CDR1 MNHEY, CDR2 SVGAGI. The CDR3 sequence is CASSYGTNYGYTF. The CDR3 region has the DNA TGTGCCAGCAGTTATGGCACTAACTATGGCTACACCTTC.

This clone appeared a single time. The chain employs TRBV29-1 and TRBJ2-7; D gene uncertain. V gave up 2 bases and J gave up 4 bases, with 15 bases separating them. Germline CDR1 reads SQVTM; CDR2 reads ANQGSEA. The CDR3 runs to 14 residues. This chain's CDR3 is CSVEKPGVGYEQYF. The CDR3 DNA sequence: TGCAGCGTTGAAAAACCCGGAGTCGGTTACGAGCAGTACTTC.

The chain combines TRBV9 with TRBJ2-5; TRBD2 aligns across 12 bases. From germline, CDR1 is SGDLS and CDR2 YYNGEE. This CDR3 spans 17 amino acids. Trimming took 0 bases from V and 5 from J; bases not matched to a gene: 8. The CDR3: CASSVGASGGAGETQYF. The DNA of the CDR3 is TGTGCCAGCAGCGTAGGCGCTAGCGGGGGGGCCGGGGAGACCCAGTACTTC.

The CDR3 nucleotides are TGTGCCAGCACCCCAAGGACAGGGATAATCGGAGCTTTCTTT. Amino acids: CASTPRTGIIGAFF. This chain links TRBV25-1 with TRBJ1-1; 8 bases map to TRBD1. Trimming removed 7 bases from V and 10 bases from J; junction bases left unmatched: 14. Germline CDR1 reads MGHDK; CDR2 reads SYGVNS. CDR3 length: 14 amino acids.

The chain carries TRBV6-1 and TRBJ1-2, with TRBD1 identical over 9 bases. V trimming: 6 bases; J trimming: 4 bases; junction bases outside the gene matches: 6. Germline CDR1 MNHNS, CDR2 SASEGT. The CDR3 loop spans 14 amino acids. The CDR3 DNA reads as TGTGCCAGCAGCCCTACAGGGGGCTTCTATGGCTACACCTTC. Translation gives CASSPTGGFYGYTF.

V and J are TRBV5-4 and TRBJ2-7; 9 positions agree with TRBD1. The CDR3 is 14 amino acids. The junction had 7 bases not matched to a gene; V was cut back by 4 bases and J by 5 bases. Germline assignment: CDR1 SGHNT and CDR2 YYREEE (reference sequence). The DNA for the CDR3 is TGTGCCAGCAGCGGGCCGGACAGGGGCGACGAGCAGTACTTC. Protein sequence: CASSGPDRGDEQYF.

The chain combines TRBV29-1 with TRBJ1-5; TRBD1 might be the D (6 bases). V lost 3 bases and J lost 5, with 23 bases in between. The CDR3 has 17 residues. Germline lookup yields CDR1 SQVTM and CDR2 ANQGSEA. The DNA for the CDR3 is TGCAGCGTTGATGGTCCTTGGGGGGGGCAGCTGGATCAGCCCCAGCATTTT. It specifies CSVDGPWGGQLDQPQHF. Complete variable domain (other parts from reference TRBV29-1 and TRBJ1-5): SAVISQKPSRDICQRGTSLTIQCQVDSQVTMMFWYRQQPGQSLTLIATANQGSEATYESGFVIDKFPISRPNLTFSTLTVSNMSPEDSSIYLCSVDGPWGGQLDQPQHFGDGTRLSIL.

This rearrangement joins TRBV4-3 to TRBJ2-5; 8 nucleotides align to TRBD2. The CDR3 runs 17 residues. From germline, CDR1 is LGHNA and CDR2 YSLEER. J lost 0 bases, V lost 0 bases, and 6 bases had no gene match. The CDR3 reads CASSQDLSGGHQETQYF. CDR3 nucleotide sequence: TGCGCCAGCAGCCAAGATTTGAGCGGGGGACACCAAGAGACCCAGTACTTC.